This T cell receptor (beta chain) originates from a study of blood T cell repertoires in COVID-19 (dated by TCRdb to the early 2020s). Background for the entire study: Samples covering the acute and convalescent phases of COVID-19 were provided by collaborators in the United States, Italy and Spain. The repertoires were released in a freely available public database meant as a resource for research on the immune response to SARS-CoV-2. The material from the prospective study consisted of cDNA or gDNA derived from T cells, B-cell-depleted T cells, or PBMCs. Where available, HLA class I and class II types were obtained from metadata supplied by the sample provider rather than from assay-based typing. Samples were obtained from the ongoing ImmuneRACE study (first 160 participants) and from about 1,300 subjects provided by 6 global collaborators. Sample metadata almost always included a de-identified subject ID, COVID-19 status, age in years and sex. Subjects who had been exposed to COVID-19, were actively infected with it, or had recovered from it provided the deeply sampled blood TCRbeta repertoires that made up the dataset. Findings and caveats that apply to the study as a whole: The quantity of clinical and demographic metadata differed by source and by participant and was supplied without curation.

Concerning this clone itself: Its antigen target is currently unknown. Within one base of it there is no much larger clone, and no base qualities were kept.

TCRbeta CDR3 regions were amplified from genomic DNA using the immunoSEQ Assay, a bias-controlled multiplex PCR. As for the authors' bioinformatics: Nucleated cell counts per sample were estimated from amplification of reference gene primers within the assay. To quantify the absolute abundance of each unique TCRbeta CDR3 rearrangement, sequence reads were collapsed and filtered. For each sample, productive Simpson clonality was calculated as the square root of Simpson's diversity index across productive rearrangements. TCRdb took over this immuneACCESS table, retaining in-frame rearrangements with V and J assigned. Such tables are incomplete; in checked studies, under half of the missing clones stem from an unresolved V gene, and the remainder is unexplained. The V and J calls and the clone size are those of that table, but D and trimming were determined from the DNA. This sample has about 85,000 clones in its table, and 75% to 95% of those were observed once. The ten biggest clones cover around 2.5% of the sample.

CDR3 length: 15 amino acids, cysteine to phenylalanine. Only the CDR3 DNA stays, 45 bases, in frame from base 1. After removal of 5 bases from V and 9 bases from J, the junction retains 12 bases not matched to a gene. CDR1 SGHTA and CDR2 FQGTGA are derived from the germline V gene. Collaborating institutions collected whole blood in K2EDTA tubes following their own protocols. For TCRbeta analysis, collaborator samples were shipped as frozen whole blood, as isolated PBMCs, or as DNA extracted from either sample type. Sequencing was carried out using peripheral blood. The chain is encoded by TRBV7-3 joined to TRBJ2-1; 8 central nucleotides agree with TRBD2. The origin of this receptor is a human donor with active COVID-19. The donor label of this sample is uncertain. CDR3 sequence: CASSPQRGTAPEQFF. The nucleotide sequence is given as TGTGCCAGCAGCCCCCAGCGGGGGACCGCACCTGAGCAGTTCTTC.